The entry that follows covers one T cell receptor beta chain sequence. Its antigen is not identified. The entry originates in a study of cytomegalovirus exposure and HLA in healthy donors. Donors had nominal health at sampling but likely had unrecorded immune exposures. It was with 60 Vbeta and 13 Jbeta primers that the PCR ran. The table came from immunoSEQ multiplex PCR; TCRdb's copy has only in-frame clones and leaves some out. The sample has some 140,000 clones, 70% to 80% seen once. Overall study results and limits: A later examination showed that TCR association rates differed by HLA locus, with DRB1 most and HLA-C fewest. Accurate prediction of HLA-A and HLA-B alleles (for most subjects) was reportedly achieved from TCR beta sequences.

The CDR3 length is 12 residues. Trimming cost V 2 bases and J 4 bases, with 8 bases left between them. The germline V gene encodes CDR1 GTSNPN and CDR2 SVGIG (reference sequence). The sample comprised PBMCs. The rearrangement uses TRBV30 and TRBJ1-1; D is unresolved. This receptor was identified in a man aged 25-45 years in good health and CMV-seropositive. DNA of the CDR3: TGTGCCTGGAGTTCCCCGGGCACTGAAGCTTTCTTT. It yields the protein CAWSSPGTEAFF.